A selection of T cell receptor beta chains follows, all from one sample in a study of blood T cells in healthy people across ages. MiXCR, applied by TCRdb to the 5' RACE reads, yields one record per CDR3 protein. This sample yields approximately 1,700,000 distinct CDR3 sequences, of which roughly two fifths are seen a single time; approximately 22% belongs to the top ten. Sequenced: blood. These receptor sequences come from a human donor in good health. Each CDR3 is given with its conserved first and last residue. The D gene is left open where the match is weak. Where a row states a size, it is once, few, many or the class of an expanded clone; other rows omit it.

J gene: TRBJ2-7; V gene: TRBV7-2; D gene: NA; clone size: NA; CDR3 protein: CASSEGFPYEQYF; CDR3 DNA: TGTGCCAGCTCAGAAGGGTTCCCCTACGAGCAGTACTTC
J gene: TRBJ2-5; V gene: TRBV5-6; D gene: NA; clone size: many; CDR3 protein: CASSSSGSWAETQYF; CDR3 DNA: TGTGCCAGCAGCTCGTCGGGGTCCTGGGCGGAGACCCAGTACTTC
J gene: TRBJ2-1; V gene: TRBV6-2/TRBV6-3; D gene: NA; clone size: NA; CDR3 protein: CASSQGAPEQFF; CDR3 DNA: TGTGCCAGCAGCCAGGGAGCGCCGGAGCAGTTCTTC
J gene: TRBJ2-1; V gene: TRBV11-3; D gene: TRBD2; clone size: NA; CDR3 protein: CASSSYLSGDYNEQFF; CDR3 DNA: TGTGCCAGCAGCTCCTATCTTAGCGGGGACTACAATGAGCAGTTCTTC
J gene: TRBJ2-1; V gene: TRBV12-3/TRBV12-4; D gene: TRBD1; clone size: NA; CDR3 protein: CASSHGQGARNEQFF; CDR3 DNA: TGTGCCAGCAGCCACGGACAGGGGGCGCGGAATGAGCAGTTCTTC
J gene: TRBJ1-6; V gene: TRBV20-1; D gene: NA; clone size: NA; CDR3 protein: CSAKIRGTDNSPLHF; CDR3 DNA: TGCAGTGCTAAGATACGGGGGACTGATAATTCACCCCTCCACTTT
J gene: TRBJ2-1; V gene: TRBV7-2; D gene: NA; clone size: NA; CDR3 protein: CASSLVSGSSYNEQFF; CDR3 DNA: TGTGCCAGCAGCTTAGTCTCGGGGAGCTCCTACAATGAGCAGTTCTTC
J gene: TRBJ2-1; V gene: TRBV29-1; D gene: TRBD2; clone size: NA; CDR3 protein: CRKSGGDYNEQFF; CDR3 DNA: TGCAGGAAAAGCGGGGGCGACTACAATGAGCAGTTCTTC
J gene: TRBJ1-2; V gene: TRBV6-5; D gene: TRBD1; clone size: few; CDR3 protein: CASGDRVLGYTF; CDR3 DNA: TGTGCCAGCGGGGACAGGGTGTTGGGCTACACCTTC
J gene: TRBJ2-1; V gene: TRBV20-1; D gene: NA; clone size: NA; CDR3 protein: CSVSSQYNEQFF; CDR3 DNA: TGCAGTGTTAGTTCACAGTACAATGAGCAGTTCTTC
J gene: TRBJ2-1; V gene: TRBV7-8; D gene: TRBD2; clone size: few; CDR3 protein: CASSPPGLGYNEQFF; CDR3 DNA: TGTGCCAGCAGCCCCCCGGGACTAGGCTACAATGAGCAGTTCTTC
J gene: TRBJ2-7; V gene: TRBV19; D gene: NA; clone size: NA; CDR3 protein: CASSAGPAGSSYEQYF; CDR3 DNA: TGTGCCAGTAGTGCGGGGCCGGCGGGGTCGTCCTACGAGCAGTACTTC
J gene: TRBJ2-1; V gene: TRBV10-3; D gene: NA; clone size: many; CDR3 protein: CAISGGVTGNEQFF; CDR3 DNA: TGTGCCATCAGTGGGGGGGTGACAGGGAATGAGCAGTTCTTC
J gene: TRBJ2-7; V gene: TRBV2; D gene: TRBD2; clone size: few; CDR3 protein: CASSLPRTSSTDEQYF; CDR3 DNA: TGTGCCAGCAGTTTACCCCGGACTAGCTCAACAGACGAGCAGTACTTC
J gene: TRBJ1-2; V gene: TRBV6-1; D gene: NA; clone size: NA; CDR3 protein: CASSGRAGVAPPDGYTF; CDR3 DNA: TGTGCCAGCAGTGGAAGGGCAGGGGTAGCTCCTCCGGATGGCTACACCTTC
J gene: TRBJ1-5; V gene: TRBV19; D gene: NA; clone size: few; CDR3 protein: CASSIPRQIAGNQPQHF; CDR3 DNA: TGTGCCAGTAGTATTCCCCGGCAAATTGCGGGGAATCAGCCCCAGCATTTT
J gene: TRBJ2-2; V gene: TRBV20-1; D gene: TRBD2; clone size: NA; CDR3 protein: CSAPVSGGVNTGELFF; CDR3 DNA: TGCAGTGCCCCGGTGAGCGGGGGCGTAAACACCGGGGAACTGTTTTTT
J gene: TRBJ2-4; V gene: TRBV28; D gene: TRBD1; clone size: NA; CDR3 protein: CASSRDRGLLTNIQYF; CDR3 DNA: TGTGCCAGCAGTAGGGACAGGGGGTTGCTGACGAACATTCAGTACTTC
J gene: TRBJ2-6; V gene: TRBV29-1; D gene: NA; clone size: many; CDR3 protein: CSVEVAGANVLTF; CDR3 DNA: TGCAGCGTTGAAGTGGCTGGGGCCAACGTCCTGACTTTC
J gene: TRBJ1-2; V gene: TRBV7-6; D gene: NA; clone size: NA; CDR3 protein: CASSLETDGDGYTF; CDR3 DNA: TGTGCCAGCAGCTTAGAGACGGACGGGGATGGCTACACCTTC
J gene: TRBJ2-5; V gene: TRBV7-2; D gene: NA; clone size: NA; CDR3 protein: CASSLEGIYETQYF; CDR3 DNA: TGTGCCAGCAGCTTAGAGGGGATCTACGAGACCCAGTACTTC
J gene: TRBJ1-1; V gene: TRBV9; D gene: TRBD1; clone size: NA; CDR3 protein: CASSAIGTGGTEAFF; CDR3 DNA: TGTGCCAGCAGCGCGATCGGAACAGGGGGTACTGAAGCTTTCTTT
J gene: TRBJ1-6; V gene: TRBV10-3; D gene: NA; clone size: NA; CDR3 protein: CAISESADEPDDCNSPLHF; CDR3 DNA: TGTGCCATCAGTGAAAGCGCGGACGAACCAGACGACTGTAATTCACCCCTCCACTTT
J gene: TRBJ2-4; V gene: TRBV6-6; D gene: TRBD1; clone size: few; CDR3 protein: CASSSPQGAPENIQYF; CDR3 DNA: TGTGCCAGCAGTTCACCACAGGGGGCGCCCGAAAACATTCAGTACTTC
J gene: TRBJ2-4; V gene: TRBV5-6; D gene: TRBD2; clone size: NA; CDR3 protein: CASSVGRATREQYF; CDR3 DNA: TGTGCCAGCAGCGTGGGAAGGGCCACGCGGGAGCAGTACTTC
J gene: TRBJ2-6; V gene: TRBV4-2; D gene: TRBD1; clone size: once; CDR3 protein: CASSEDRGRFSGANVLTF; CDR3 DNA: TGTGCCAGCAGCGAGGACAGGGGGCGCTTCTCTGGGGCCAACGTCCTGACTTTC
J gene: TRBJ2-1; V gene: TRBV20-1; D gene: NA; clone size: once; CDR3 protein: CSAATRSSYNEQFF; CDR3 DNA: TGCAGTGCCGCAACACGGAGCTCCTACAATGAGCAGTTCTTC
J gene: TRBJ1-2; V gene: TRBV12-3/TRBV12-4; D gene: NA; clone size: NA; CDR3 protein: CASSVGQFYGYTF; CDR3 DNA: TGTGCCAGCAGTGTCGGACAGTTCTATGGCTACACCTTC
J gene: TRBJ2-1; V gene: TRBV14; D gene: TRBD1; clone size: NA; CDR3 protein: CASSQGGGTGPFNEQFF; CDR3 DNA: TGTGCCAGCAGCCAAGGCGGAGGGACAGGGCCCTTCAATGAGCAGTTCTTC
J gene: TRBJ1-1; V gene: TRBV6-6; D gene: NA; clone size: few; CDR3 protein: CASSYSPSNTEAFF; CDR3 DNA: TGTGCCAGCAGTTACTCCCCTAGCAACACTGAAGCTTTCTTT
J gene: TRBJ2-3; V gene: TRBV18; D gene: TRBD1; clone size: NA; CDR3 protein: CASSPPGTATSTDTQYF; CDR3 DNA: TGTGCCAGCTCACCCCCGGGGACAGCCACGAGCACAGATACGCAGTATTTT
J gene: TRBJ2-3; V gene: TRBV12-3/TRBV12-4; D gene: TRBD2; clone size: few; CDR3 protein: CASRSTGLAPFRDTQYF; CDR3 DNA: TGTGCCAGCAGATCTACCGGACTAGCCCCTTTCCGGGATACGCAGTATTTT
J gene: TRBJ1-2; V gene: TRBV3-1; D gene: NA; clone size: once; CDR3 protein: CASSQAAGGFGYTF; CDR3 DNA: TGTGCCAGCAGCCAAGCAGCCGGAGGGTTTGGCTACACCTTC
J gene: TRBJ1-6; V gene: TRBV7-9; D gene: TRBD1; clone size: NA; CDR3 protein: CASSLGETGSHSPLHF; CDR3 DNA: TGTGCCAGCAGCTTAGGAGAGACAGGGTCACATTCACCCCTCCACTTT
J gene: TRBJ1-1; V gene: TRBV6-4; D gene: TRBD1; clone size: NA; CDR3 protein: CASRGQGATEAFF; CDR3 DNA: TGTGCCAGCAGGGGCCAGGGGGCCACTGAAGCTTTCTTT
J gene: TRBJ1-4; V gene: TRBV28; D gene: NA; clone size: NA; CDR3 protein: CASSSLRRAEKLFF; CDR3 DNA: TGTGCCAGCAGTTCCCTCCGCAGGGCGGAAAAACTGTTTTTT
J gene: TRBJ2-7; V gene: TRBV28; D gene: TRBD1; clone size: few; CDR3 protein: CASTPDRVSYEQYF; CDR3 DNA: TGTGCCAGCACCCCGGACAGGGTCTCCTACGAGCAGTACTTC
J gene: TRBJ1-2; V gene: TRBV28; D gene: NA; clone size: few; CDR3 protein: CASSSPDRNYGYTF; CDR3 DNA: TGTGCCAGCAGTTCCCCCGACAGAAACTATGGCTACACCTTC
J gene: TRBJ2-7; V gene: TRBV7-2; D gene: TRBD2; clone size: few; CDR3 protein: CASSPGLAPTYEQYF; CDR3 DNA: TGTGCCAGCAGCCCCGGACTAGCGCCAACCTACGAGCAGTACTTC
J gene: TRBJ2-7; V gene: TRBV6-7; D gene: NA; clone size: NA; CDR3 protein: CARLGAVHPYEQYF; CDR3 DNA: TGTGCCAGGCTTGGGGCGGTTCATCCCTACGAGCAGTACTTC
J gene: TRBJ2-1; V gene: TRBV7-3; D gene: NA; clone size: few; CDR3 protein: CASSSTANNEQFF; CDR3 DNA: TGTGCCAGCAGCTCCACCGCCAACAATGAGCAGTTCTTC
J gene: TRBJ2-3; V gene: TRBV20-1; D gene: NA; clone size: many; CDR3 protein: CSAREDLDTQYF; CDR3 DNA: TGCAGTGCTAGAGAAGACCTCGATACGCAGTATTTT